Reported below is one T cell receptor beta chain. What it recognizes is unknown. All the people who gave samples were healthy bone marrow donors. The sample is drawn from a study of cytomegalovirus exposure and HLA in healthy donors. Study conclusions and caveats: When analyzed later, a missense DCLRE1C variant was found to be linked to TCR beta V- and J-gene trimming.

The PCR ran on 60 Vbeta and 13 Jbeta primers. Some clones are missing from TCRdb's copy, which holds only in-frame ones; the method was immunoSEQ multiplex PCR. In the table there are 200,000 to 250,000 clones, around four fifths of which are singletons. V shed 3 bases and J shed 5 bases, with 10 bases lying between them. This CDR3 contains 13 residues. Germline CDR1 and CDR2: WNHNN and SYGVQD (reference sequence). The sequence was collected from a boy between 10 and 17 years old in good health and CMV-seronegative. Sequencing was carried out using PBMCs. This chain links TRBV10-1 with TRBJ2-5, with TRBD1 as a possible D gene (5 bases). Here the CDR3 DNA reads TGCGCCAGCAGTGAACAGGTTCGCGAGACCCAGTACTTC. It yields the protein CASSEQVRETQYF.